The following is a TCR beta chain sequence with its context. Antigen unknown. The data were produced by immunoSEQ multiplex PCR, yet TCRdb's version contains in-frame clones alone and is incomplete. The sample holds some 120,000 clones; about 90% are singletons and the top ten take 1.1%. This sample is part of a study of T cell responses to AZD1222 COVID-19 vaccine. Findings and caveats of the study: White British donors predominated, females outnumbered males, and clonal diversity was possibly underestimated. The repertoires were collected only after the peak T cell response. The study found vaccine-associated CD4 TCRs spanning spike, dominant at 160-218 and 743-854.

V was clipped by 5 bases and J by 6 bases, with 8 bases between them. The length of the CDR3 is 12 residues. The V gene's germline CDR1 is MNHNY and CDR2 SVGAGI (reference sequence). This receptor was taken from an adult in good health. This chain connects TRBV6-6 to TRBJ2-1; D is unresolved. This material consisted of peripheral blood, taken on day 0 of AZD1222 vaccination. CDR3 loop: CASSGLANEQFF. DNA of the CDR3: TGTGCCAGCAGTGGCTTAGCCAATGAGCAGTTCTTC.